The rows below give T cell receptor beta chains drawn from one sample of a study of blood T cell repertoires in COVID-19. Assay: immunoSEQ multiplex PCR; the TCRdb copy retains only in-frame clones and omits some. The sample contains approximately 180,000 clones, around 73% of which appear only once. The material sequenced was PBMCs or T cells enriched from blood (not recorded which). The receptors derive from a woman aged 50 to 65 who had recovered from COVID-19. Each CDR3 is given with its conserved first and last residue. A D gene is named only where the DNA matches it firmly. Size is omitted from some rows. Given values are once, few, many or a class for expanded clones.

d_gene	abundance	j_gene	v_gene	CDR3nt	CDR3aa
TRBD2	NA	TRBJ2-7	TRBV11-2	TGTGCCAGCAGCTTAGATCCCTATACCGGGACTACCTCCTACGAGCAGTACTTC	CASSLDPYTGTTSYEQYF
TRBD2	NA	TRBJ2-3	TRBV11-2	TGTGCCAGCAGCCTTAGCGGGAGGGGCACAGATACGCAGTATTTT	CASSLSGRGTDTQYF
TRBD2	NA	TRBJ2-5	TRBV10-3	TGTGCCATCAGTGAGGGGCTAGCGGGAGGCCAAGAGACCCAGTACTTC	CAISEGLAGGQETQYF
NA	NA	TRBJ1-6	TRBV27	TGTGCCAGCACCCCCGGAGTCGGGTCCTATAATTCACCCCTCCACTTT	CASTPGVGSYNSPLHF
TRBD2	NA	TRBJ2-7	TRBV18	TGTGCCAGCACCCGGGAGGGCTACGAGCAGTACTTC	CASTREGYEQYF
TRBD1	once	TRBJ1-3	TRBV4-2	TGTGCCAGCAGCCGGGACAGGGCGACTGGAAACACCATATATTTT	CASSRDRATGNTIYF
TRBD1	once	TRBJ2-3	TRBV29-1	TGCAGCGACAACAGGGGTAGCACAGATACGCAGTATTTT	CSDNRGSTDTQYF
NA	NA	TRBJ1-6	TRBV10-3	TGTGCCATCAGTGAGTCGAACCCGGGTCCCCTCCACTTT	CAISESNPGPLHF
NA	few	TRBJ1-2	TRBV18	TGTGCCAGCTCACAATACAGGGCGGTTGATTATGGCTACACCTTC	CASSQYRAVDYGYTF
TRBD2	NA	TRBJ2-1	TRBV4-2	TGTGCCAGCAGCCTCGGACTAGCGGAGACCTACAATGAGCAGTTCTTC	CASSLGLAETYNEQFF
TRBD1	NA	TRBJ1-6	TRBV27	TGTGCCAGCAGTTTGACAGGGGGTAATTCACCCCTCCACTTT	CASSLTGGNSPLHF
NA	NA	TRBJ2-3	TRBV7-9	TGTGCCAGCAGCTCAGAGGGAAGACAGGTCGAGACAGATACGCAGTATTTT	CASSSEGRQVETDTQYF
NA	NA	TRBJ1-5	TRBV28	TGTGCCAGCAAGTTAGGGATTTGGGGAGGCAATCAGCCCCAGCATTTT	CASKLGIWGGNQPQHF
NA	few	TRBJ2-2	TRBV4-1	TGCGCCAGCAGCCGGGGCGAGAACACCGGGGAGCTGTTTTTT	CASSRGENTGELFF
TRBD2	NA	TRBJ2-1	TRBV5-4	TGTGCCAGCAGCTTGAAGGGACTAGCGGGAAGGGATGAGCAGTTCTTC	CASSLKGLAGRDEQFF
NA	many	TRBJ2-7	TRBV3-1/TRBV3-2	TGTGCCAGCAGCCAAGTCGCGGACACCTACGAGCAGTACTTC	CASSQVADTYEQYF
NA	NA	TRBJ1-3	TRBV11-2	TGTGCCAGCAGCCCAGGAAGCTTTGGAAACACCATATATTTT	CASSPGSFGNTIYF
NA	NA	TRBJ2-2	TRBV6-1	TGTGCCAGCAGTGAACAGGCTAGCCCAATTGGGGAGCTGTTTTTT	CASSEQASPIGELFF
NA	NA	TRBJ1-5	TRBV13	TGTGCCAGCAGCCTTAGTGTGACCCAGCATTTT	CASSLSVTQHF
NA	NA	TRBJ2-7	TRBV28	TGTGCCAGCAATAACAGGGCGTACGAGCAGTACTTC	CASNNRAYEQYF
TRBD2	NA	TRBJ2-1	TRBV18	TGTGCCAGCTCACCCACTAGCGGGGGCGGCAATGAGCAGTTCTTC	CASSPTSGGGNEQFF
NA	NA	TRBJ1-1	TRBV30	TGTGCCTGGAGGCAGCGGGGTGGGAACACTGAAGCTTTCTTT	CAWRQRGGNTEAFF
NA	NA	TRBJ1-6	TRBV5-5	TGTGCCAGCAGCTCAGCGGGAAATCATAATTCACCCCTCCACTTT	CASSSAGNHNSPLHF
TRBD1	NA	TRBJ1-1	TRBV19	TGTGCCAGTAGTCTCTACAGGGGTAACACTGAAGCTTTCTTT	CASSLYRGNTEAFF
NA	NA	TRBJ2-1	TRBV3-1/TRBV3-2	TGTGCCAGCAGCCAAGATAGGAGTAACGAGCAGTTCTTC	CASSQDRSNEQFF
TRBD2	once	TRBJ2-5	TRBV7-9	TGTGCCAGCAGCTTGTCCGGGACTACCAAAGAGACCCAGTACTTC	CASSLSGTTKETQYF
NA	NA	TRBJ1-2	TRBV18	TGTGCCAGCTCACTTACGGACAGCGAATATGGCTACACCTTC	CASSLTDSEYGYTF
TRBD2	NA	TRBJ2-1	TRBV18	TGTGCCAGCTCGTCCCGACCGGGACTAGCGGCGACTTACAATGAGCAGTTCTTC	CASSSRPGLAATYNEQFF
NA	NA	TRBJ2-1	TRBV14	TGTGCCAGCGGAGCCCTAGGCGAGCAGTTCTTC	CASGALGEQFF
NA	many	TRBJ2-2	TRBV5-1	TGCGCCAGCAGCTTGGGGACCACAGGCGGGGAGCTGTTTTTT	CASSLGTTGGELFF
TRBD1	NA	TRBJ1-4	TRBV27	TGTGCCAGCAGTATCACCTCGACAGGGGCGGGTAATGAAAAACTGTTTTTT	CASSITSTGAGNEKLFF
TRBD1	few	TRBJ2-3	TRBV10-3	TGTGCCACATCAATTTCGAAGACAGGGAGCACAGATACGCAGTATTTT	CATSISKTGSTDTQYF
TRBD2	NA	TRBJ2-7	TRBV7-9	TGTGCCAGCAGCGGCGCCGGGACTAGCGGGATCTACGAGCAGTACTTC	CASSGAGTSGIYEQYF
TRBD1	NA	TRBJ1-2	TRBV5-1	TGCGCCAGCAGCTTACGACAGGGGATGTACGATGGCTACACCTTC	CASSLRQGMYDGYTF
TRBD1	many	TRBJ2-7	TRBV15	TGTGCCACCAGCAGAGTGTTAGGGGGCCACGAGCAGTACTTC	CATSRVLGGHEQYF
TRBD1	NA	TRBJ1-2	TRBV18	TGTGCCAGCTCACCAGGGACAGGGGGCGATGGCTACACCTTC	CASSPGTGGDGYTF
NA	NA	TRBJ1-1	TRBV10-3	TGTGCCATCAGTGAGTCGGGGGCAACGACGAACACTGAAGCTTTCTTT	CAISESGATTNTEAFF
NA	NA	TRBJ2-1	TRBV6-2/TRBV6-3	TGTGCCAGCAGCCTACAGGGCAATGAGCAGTTCTTC	CASSLQGNEQFF
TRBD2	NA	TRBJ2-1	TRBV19	TGTGCCAGTAGTATCCCTAGCGGGGGAATTTACAATGAGCAGTTCTTC	CASSIPSGGIYNEQFF
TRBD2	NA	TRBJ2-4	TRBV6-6	TGTGCCAGCAGTCAATCGGGACTAGCGGGAGCCAAAAACATTCAGTACTTC	CASSQSGLAGAKNIQYF
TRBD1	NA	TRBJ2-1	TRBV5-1	TGCGCCAGCAGCACGGGGAGGACAGGGGGGTACAATGAGCAGTTCTTC	CASSTGRTGGYNEQFF
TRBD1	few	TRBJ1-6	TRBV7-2	TGTGCCAGCAGCCCCCCCGGGACAGTCACAAATTCACCCCTCCACTTT	CASSPPGTVTNSPLHF
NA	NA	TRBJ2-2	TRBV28	TGTGCCAGCAGTTTTTTGGACTATACGAGGGAGACACCGGGCACCGGGGAGCTGTTTTTT	CASSFLDYTRETPGTGELFF
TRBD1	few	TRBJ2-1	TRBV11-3	TGTGCCAGCAGCACTGGACAGGGGGATTACAATGAGCAGTTCTTC	CASSTGQGDYNEQFF
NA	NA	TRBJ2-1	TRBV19	TGTGCCAGTAGTAGTCTAGCTCCTGAGCAGTTCTTC	CASSSLAPEQFF
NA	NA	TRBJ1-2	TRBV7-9	TGTGCCAGCAGCTTGACAGAGCTCTATGGCTACACCTTC	CASSLTELYGYTF
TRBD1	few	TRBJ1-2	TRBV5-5	TGTGCCAGCAGCTTACGCCAGGGGGCCGACTATGGCTACACCTTC	CASSLRQGADYGYTF
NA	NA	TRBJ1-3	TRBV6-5	TGTGCCAGCAGTTCTCACGGGGGGAGGTCTGGAAACACCATATATTTT	CASSSHGGRSGNTIYF
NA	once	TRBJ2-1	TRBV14	TGTGCCAGCAGCCAAGATATGCCGGGAGCGGACAATGAGCAGTTCTTC	CASSQDMPGADNEQFF
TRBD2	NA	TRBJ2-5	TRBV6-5	TGTGCCAGCACCGGGGGGGGATTTTTGAAGACCCAGTACTTC	CASTGGGFLKTQYF
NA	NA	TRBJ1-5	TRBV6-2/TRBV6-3	TGTGCCAGCAGTTACTCGGCCGGGGGAAGCAATCAGCCCCAGCATTTT	CASSYSAGGSNQPQHF
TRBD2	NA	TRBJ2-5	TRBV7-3	TGTGCCAGCAGCCAGGACCCGGGACTAGCGGGAGGAGAGACCCAGTACTTC	CASSQDPGLAGGETQYF
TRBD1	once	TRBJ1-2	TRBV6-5	TGTGCCAGCAGTTACTCGGGACAGGAGGGCTACACCTTC	CASSYSGQEGYTF